A single sample gave rise to the 14 T cell receptor beta chains below, sequenced in a study of blood T cell repertoires in COVID-19. Libraries were prepared by immunoSEQ multiplex PCR; TCRdb keeps only in-frame clonotypes and omits some of them. The table shows about 200,000 clones, with over 75% occurring only once. The sample consisted of peripheral blood. The receptors shown here come from a man in his fifties with acute or convalescent COVID-19.

The V gene is TRBV9, the J gene TRBJ2-7; D is ambiguous. This CDR3 comprises 15 residues. The V end lost 0 bases, the J end lost 1 base, and 11 bases lay between the germline ends. Germline V lookup: CDR1 SGDLS, CDR2 YYNGEE. The CDR3 coding sequence is TGTGCCAGCAGCGTAGCTCCGACACAATCCTACGAGCAGTACTTC. It codes for CASSVAPTQSYEQYF.

The gene calls are TRBV18 and TRBJ1-6; 11 bases align to TRBD1. The CDR3 is 17 amino acids. CDR1 KGHSH and CDR2 LQKENI come from the germline V gene. V shed 1 base, J shed 8 bases, and the junction held 7 bases outside the gene matches. The chain's CDR3 is CASSPLNTGQGDSPLHF. The CDR3 bases are TGTGCCAGCTCACCACTGAACACGGGACAGGGGGATTCACCCCTCCACTTT.

There are a few counts of this clone. This chain uses TRBV5-1 with TRBJ2-1; TRBD1 agrees at 7 bases. V dropped 7 bases and J dropped 0; count of bases not matched to a gene: 1. The CDR3 is 13 amino acids. CDR1 and CDR2 (germline): SGHRS, YFSETQ. This CDR3 is CASQGDSYNEQFF. CDR3 nucleotides: TGCGCCAGCCAGGGGGACTCCTACAATGAGCAGTTCTTC.

This sequence joins TRBV5-1 and TRBJ2-2; 9 bases are shared with TRBD1. The CDR3 length is 18 residues. Germline CDR1 SGHRS, CDR2 YFSETQ. J was trimmed by 6 bases and V by 3 bases; bases with no gene match: 15. As DNA, the CDR3 is TGCGCCAGCAGCTATGGGGCTCCGGGACAGGGCAGCGCCGGGGAGCTGTTTTTT. Encoded protein: CASSYGAPGQGSAGELFF.

The chain has TRBV7-3 and TRBJ2-5; 13 nucleotides agree with TRBD2. V lost 5 bases and J lost 4; bases outside the gene matches: 13. Looked up from germline, CDR1 is SGHTA and CDR2 is FQGTGA. The CDR3 spans 18 residues. CDR3 sequence (DNA): TGTGCCAGCAGCCCCGGGGGACTAGCGGGGCGCGTACCAGAGACCCAGTACTTC. The encoded protein is CASSPGGLAGRVPETQYF.

V gene TRBV19 combines with J gene TRBJ1-1, with D maybe TRBD1 (6 bases). CDR3 length: 16 residues. In germline, CDR1 is LNHDA, CDR2 SQIVND (reference sequence). Deletions cut 3 bases from V and 0 bases from J, with 14 bases between. The CDR3 DNA is TGTGCCAGTAGTATTATGGGGGCAAGGATGAACACTGAAGCTTTCTTT. It yields the protein CASSIMGARMNTEAFF.

This chain links TRBV7-3 with TRBJ2-3; 9 bases align to TRBD2. This CDR3 comprises 18 residues. Germline CDR1 is SGHTA and CDR2 is FQGTGA. The J segment lost 0 bases and the V segment lost 2 bases, leaving 9 bases of the junction unmatched. The chain's CDR3 is CASSLLSGGYPSTDTQYF. The DNA for the CDR3 is TGTGCCAGCAGCTTATTGAGCGGGGGGTACCCTAGCACAGATACGCAGTATTTT.

The chain couples TRBV30 to TRBJ2-3, with 10 bases lining up with TRBD2. Germline V gene lookup returns CDR1 GTSNPN and CDR2 SVGIG (reference sequence). V trimming: 4 bases; J trimming: 2 bases; junction bases outside the gene matches: 6. CDR3 size: 15 residues. This chain's CDR3 is CAWKKLAGTTDTQYF. The DNA for the CDR3 is TGTGCCTGGAAGAAACTAGCGGGGACCACAGATACGCAGTATTTT.

This clone came up a few times. The J gene is TRBJ2-2, the V gene TRBV7-7, with 7 nucleotides matching TRBD2. Trimming at V came to 5 bases and at J to 0 bases, leaving 3 bases not matched to a gene. Germline V gives CDR1 SSHAT, CDR2 FNYEAQ (reference sequence). The CDR3 extends over 15 amino acids. This CDR3 reads CASSPSGANTGELFF. The CDR3 DNA is TGTGCCAGCAGCCCCAGCGGGGCGAACACCGGGGAGCTGTTTTTT.

This chain connects TRBV29-1 to TRBJ2-1; no firm D call. Germline V gene lookup returns CDR1 SQVTM and CDR2 ANQGSEA. This CDR3 has 13 residues. The V end was cut by 2 bases, the J end by 0 bases, with 5 bases between. CDR3 sequence reads: CSVEQVSYNEQFF. CDR3 sequence (DNA): TGCAGCGTTGAACAGGTCTCCTACAATGAGCAGTTCTTC.

The chain carries TRBV7-9 and TRBJ1-5, with no clear D. Trimming stripped 3 bases from V and 6 bases from J, with 12 bases between. The CDR3 runs 14 residues. From germline, CDR1 is SEHNR and CDR2 FQNEAQ (reference sequence). The CDR3 protein is CASSLGPLFQPQHF. CDR3 DNA sequence: TGTGCCAGCAGCTTGGGCCCCTTGTTTCAGCCCCAGCATTTT.

This clone was seen more than once but under ten times. This rearrangement joins TRBV5-4 to TRBJ2-3, with D unclear. Trimming removed 1 base from V and 2 bases from J, with 5 bases in between. Germline V gene sequence: CDR1 SGHNT, CDR2 YYREEE (reference sequence). This CDR3 spans 13 amino acids. CDR3 DNA: TGTGCCAGCAGCTTGCCTAACACAGATACGCAGTATTTT. Translated, it gives CASSLPNTDTQYF.

This chain's CDR3 is CASGQGFTKQYF. Here the CDR3 DNA reads TGTGCCAGCGGACAGGGATTTACGAAGCAGTACTTC. The rearrangement uses TRBV2 and TRBJ2-7, with TRBD1 identical over 8 bases. The length of the CDR3 is 12 residues. V trimming: 8 bases; J trimming: 8 bases; junction bases outside the gene matches: 8. Per the germline V gene, CDR1 is SNHLY and CDR2 is FYNNEI.

The chain employs TRBV18 and TRBJ1-2; D remains unclear. Between the trimmed V and J ends, which lost 8 bases and 7 bases, there was a span of 17 bases. This CDR3 region has 13 residues. Germline-derived CDR1 and CDR2 are KGHSH and LQKENI. The CDR3 DNA is TGTGCCAGCACTTCAGAGTTCGGAGGTGGCTACACCTTC. Translated: CASTSEFGGGYTF.